These 8 T cell receptor beta chains were all obtained from the same sample, sequenced in a study of OX40 agonist ivuxolimab in advanced cancers. Some clones are missing from TCRdb's copy, which holds only in-frame ones; the method was immunoSEQ multiplex PCR. The data hold more than 65,000 clones, with over 75% observed a single time. The specimen comprised CD4+ or CD8+ T cells sorted from blood, sampled in a trial of the OX40 agonist ivuxolimab. All receptors come from an adult with an advanced solid tumor such as melanoma, head and neck, liver or kidney cancer.

The genes are TRBV5-6 and TRBJ2-1; D possibly corresponds to TRBD2 (7 bases). Trimming stripped 1 base from V and 2 bases from J, with 16 bases between. CDR1 SGHDT and CDR2 YYEEEE come from the germline V gene. The CDR3 consists of 17 residues. As DNA, the CDR3 is TGTGCCAGCAGCTTGTTAGGGGGGGCTGACGCCTACAATGAGCAGTTCTTC. Its translation is CASSLLGGADAYNEQFF. Looking up the rest from reference TRBV5-6 and TRBJ2-1 gives the full variable domain: DAGVTQSPTHLIKTRGQQVTLRCSPKSGHDTVSWYQQALGQGPQFIFQYYEEEERQRGNFPDRFSGHQFPNYSSELNVNALLLGDSALYLCASSLLGGADAYNEQFFGPGTRLTVL.

This clone was found once. The V call is TRBV28, the J call TRBJ1-4, with 7 bases matching TRBD1. The germline V gene encodes CDR1 MDHEN and CDR2 SYDVKM. V dropped 6 bases and J dropped 4; count of bases not matched to a gene: 5. This CDR3 comprises 14 residues. The CDR3 nucleotides are TGTGCCAGCAGCCTGACAGGGTTTAATGAAAAACTGTTTTTT. It specifies CASSLTGFNEKLFF.

The chain is built from TRBV10-3 and TRBJ2-7; 7 bases agree with TRBD1. CDR1 and CDR2 (germline): ENHRY, SYGVKD. This CDR3 contains 16 residues. V was pared by 8 bases and J by 1 base, with 14 bases of the junction left unmatched. This chain's CDR3 is CAIGYKQGSISYEQYF. Here the CDR3 DNA reads TGTGCCATCGGGTACAAACAGGGGTCTATTTCCTACGAGCAGTACTTC.

The chain joins TRBV29-1 to TRBJ2-5; 9 bases map to TRBD1. Judging by the DNA end, TRBJ2-7 fits better; the J call may be wrong. The CDR3 spans 13 residues. The germline V gene encodes CDR1 SQVTM and CDR2 ANQGSEA. The CDR3 DNA sequence: TGCAGCGTTGAGACAGGGGGTTTCTACGAGCAGTACTTC. Translation gives CSVETGGFYEQYF.

This clone appeared once. The chain employs TRBV18 and TRBJ2-1; D is perhaps TRBD1 or TRBD2 (5 bases each). Trimming shortened V by 4 bases and J by 0 bases, and 13 bases separated the two germline ends. This CDR3 contains 16 residues. The V gene's germline CDR1 is KGHSH and CDR2 LQKENI. DNA for the CDR3: TGTGCCAGCTCACGTAAATGGGGGACCTCCTACAATGAGCAGTTCTTC. This codes for CASSRKWGTSYNEQFF.

The J gene is TRBJ2-7, the V gene TRBV4-1; no reliable D call. Germline V gives CDR1 MGHRA, CDR2 YSYEKL. Trimming stripped 2 bases from V and 2 bases from J, with 19 bases between. The CDR3 has 17 amino acids. CDR3 sequence reads: CASSQHHSRFSAYEQYF. Here the CDR3 DNA reads TGCGCCAGCAGCCAACACCACTCCCGGTTTTCTGCCTACGAGCAGTACTTC.

This clone was observed once. This chain links TRBV18 with TRBJ1-1; D gene uncertain. Trimming removed 2 bases at V and 7 bases at J, with 8 bases between. There are 12 residues in the CDR3. Germline assignment: CDR1 KGHSH and CDR2 LQKENI. The CDR3 is CASSPSVLEAFF. The CDR3 DNA reads TGTGCCAGCTCACCATCTGTGCTTGAAGCTTTCTTT.

This clone was seen more than once but under ten times. The CDR3 nucleotides are TGTGCCAGCAGCTTAAGACAGGGCTACACCGGGGAGCTGTTTTTT. Its translation is CASSLRQGYTGELFF. The rearrangement joins TRBV7-2 to TRBJ2-2, with 7 bases aligning to TRBD1. J was trimmed by 3 bases and V by 2 bases; bases with no gene match: 3. Germline assignment: CDR1 SGHTA and CDR2 FQGNSA. The CDR3 is made up of 15 amino acids.